A single sample is the source of the 24 T cell receptor beta chains below, sequenced in a study of read filtering for tumor transcriptome and immune sequencing. The library was built from approximately 400 ng RNA with molecular barcoded adaptors for alpha/delta and beta/gamma chains. TCRdb analysed the reads with MiXCR anew, one entry per CDR3 protein. The table records over 45,000 distinct CDR3 sequences, more than 20% of them present only once. The source material was a population of CD138-negative cells sorted from bone marrow. The receptors were gathered from a donor at least 40 years old with multiple myeloma.

This clonotype was seen ten or more times. The rearrangement uses TRBV28 and TRBJ2-2; 10 bases align to TRBD2. The V gene's germline CDR1 is MDHEN and CDR2 SYDVKM. The V gene end was trimmed by 3 bases and the J gene end by 8 bases; junction bases not matched to a gene: 6. The CDR3 is 15 amino acids. The CDR3 DNA reads TGTGCCAGCAGTTTCGCTAGCGGGAGACCTGGGGAGCTGTTTTTT. It codes for CASSFASGRPGELFF.

V and J are TRBV2 and TRBJ2-7; no firm D call. The CDR3 totals 12 residues. V was pared by 6 bases and J by 1 base, with 7 bases between. Germline lookup yields CDR1 SNHLY and CDR2 FYNNEI. CDR3: CASSYGSYEQYF. The CDR3 DNA sequence: TGTGCCAGCAGCTATGGGTCCTACGAGCAGTACTTC. Full variable domain (remainder filled in from reference TRBV2 and TRBJ2-7): EPEVTQTPSHQVTQMGQEVILRCVPISNHLYFYWYRQILGQKVEFLVSFYNNEISEKSEIFDDQFSVERPDGSNFTLKIRSTKLEDSAMYFCASSYGSYEQYFGPGTRLTVT.

Comment on this clonotype: This may stem from a read error, because a much larger clone lies one nucleotide away. The V call is TRBV5-1, the J call TRBJ2-7; maybe TRBD2 (5 bases). This CDR3 is built from 16 residues. Germline V lookup: CDR1 SGHRS, CDR2 YFSETQ. The CDR3 coding sequence is TGCGCCAGCAGCTCCCCCCTTAATGGGAGCTCCTACGACCAGTACTTC. The encoded protein is CASSSPLNGSSYDQYF.

V usage is TRBV5-6 and J usage is TRBJ2-2, with D perhaps TRBD1 (6 bases). V was shortened by 0 bases and J by 7 bases, with 10 bases between the two germline ends. From germline, CDR1 is SGHDT and CDR2 YYEEEE. The CDR3 consists of 14 residues. CDR3 sequence reads: CASSLGRGGGELFF. CDR3 DNA sequence: TGTGCCAGCAGCTTGGGCAGGGGTGGCGGGGAGCTGTTTTTT. Full variable domain (rest looked up from reference TRBV5-6 and TRBJ2-2): DAGVTQSPTHLIKTRGQQVTLRCSPKSGHDTVSWYQQALGQGPQFIFQYYEEEERQRGNFPDRFSGHQFPNYSSELNVNALLLGDSALYLCASSLGRGGGELFFGEGSRLTVL.

Ten or more counts support this clonotype. V and J are TRBV28 and TRBJ1-2; D perhaps matches TRBD1 (5 bases). Germline V gene sequence: CDR1 MDHEN, CDR2 SYDVKM. The CDR3 covers 15 residues. V was cut by 3 bases and J by 4 bases, with 15 bases left in between. CDR3 DNA: TGTGCCAGCAGTTTGCAAGGGGACTCCCCCTATGGCTACACCTTC. Protein product: CASSLQGDSPYGYTF.

This clonotype was seen repeatedly, ten times or more. The V call is TRBV7-9, the J call TRBJ1-2; D gene uncertain. V was clipped by 4 bases and J by 8 bases, with 11 bases between them. CDR3 length: 12 amino acids. The germline CDR1 and CDR2 sequences are SEHNR and FQNEAQ (reference sequence). The DNA of the CDR3 is TGTGCCAGCAGCTCTTGGACCGCAGGCTACACCTTC. This gives the protein CASSSWTAGYTF.

About this clonotype: This sequence is one base from a far larger clone and is likely a read error. In nucleotides, the CDR3 is TGTGCCAGCAGTTTACGGATAGGGAGTGGTCGCAATGAGCAGTTCTTC. Its translation: CASSLRIGSGRNEQFF. V usage is TRBV12-3 or TRBV12-4 and J usage is TRBJ2-1, with D perhaps matching TRBD2 (5 bases). This CDR3 is 16 amino acids long. With 2 bases removed from V and 6 bases from J, the gap between germline ends came to 17 bases.

The table lists this clonotype with many counts. The V gene is TRBV29-1, the J gene TRBJ2-2, with TRBD1 matching 8 bases. This CDR3 has 14 amino acids. Germline lookup yields CDR1 SQVTM and CDR2 ANQGSEA. V lost 5 bases, J lost 6 bases, and 8 bases stayed unmatched. CDR3: CSVKDRAGAGELFF. Written as DNA, the CDR3 is TGCAGCGTTAAGGACAGGGCAGGGGCCGGGGAGCTGTTTTTT.

The chain joins TRBV25-1 to TRBJ1-1, with unresolved D. In germline, CDR1 is MGHDK, CDR2 SYGVNS. The CDR3 covers 12 residues. The ends were cut back, 3 bases at V and 8 bases at J, with 10 bases in the middle. In DNA, the CDR3 is TGTGCCAGCAGTGAGGGTTTCGGGGAAGCTTTCTTT. It translates to CASSEGFGEAFF.

This clonotype was observed at least ten times. The rearrangement links TRBV27 to TRBJ1-2, with 7 bases identical to TRBD1. The length of the CDR3 is 15 residues. Germline V CDR1 and CDR2: MNHEY, SMNVEV (reference sequence). Trimming at V came to 4 bases and at J to 0 bases, leaving 5 bases not matched to a gene. This CDR3 reads CASSYWGQTNYGYTF. The CDR3 DNA follows: TGTGCCAGCAGTTATTGGGGACAGACTAACTATGGCTACACCTTC.

The sample holds many counts of this clonotype. This chain uses TRBV6-1 with TRBJ2-5; TRBD2 matches at 13 bases. There are 17 residues in the CDR3. Germline-derived CDR1 and CDR2 are MNHNS and SASEGT. J was trimmed by 3 bases and V by 1 base; bases with no gene match: 5. CDR3 sequence (DNA): TGTGCCAGCAGTGAAGAGGCCGGGACTAGCGGGGAAGAGACCCAGTACTTC. It yields the protein CASSEEAGTSGEETQYF.

The chain combines TRBV5-1 with TRBJ2-7; possibly TRBD1 or TRBD2 for D (5 bases each). The CDR3 contains 15 residues. Germline V gives CDR1 SGHRS, CDR2 YFSETQ. V lost 1 base and J 0 bases, leaving 11 bases between the germline ends. The CDR3 region has the DNA TGCGCCAGCAGCTTGAAAGAGGGGAGCTCCTACGAGCAGTACTTC. This sequence encodes CASSLKEGSSYEQYF.

With regard to this clonotype: A read error may explain this, as a much larger clone is one base away. The V gene is TRBV7-9, the J gene TRBJ1-4, with D tentatively TRBD1 (5 bases). The CDR3 length is 16 residues. Germline V lookup: CDR1 SEHNR, CDR2 FQNEAQ (reference sequence). Deletions cut 4 bases from V and 6 bases from J, with 18 bases between. The CDR3 sequence: CASSYWRGSSYEKLFF. DNA of the CDR3: TGTGCCAGCAGCTACTGGCGGGGCAGCTCCTATGAAAAACTGTTTTTT.

The V call is TRBV12-3 or TRBV12-4, the J call TRBJ1-3; possibly TRBD1 for D (6 bases). This CDR3 has 14 amino acids. Trimming took off 3 bases at V and 2 bases at J, with 8 bases between the two ends. This CDR3 is CASSLGAPGNTIYF. DNA for the CDR3: TGTGCCAGCAGTTTGGGGGCGCCTGGAAACACCATATATTTT.

This clonotype came up many times. This chain uses TRBV12-3 or TRBV12-4 with TRBJ1-4; 8 bases fit TRBD1. The CDR3 loop spans 14 amino acids. With V trimmed by 3 bases and J by 8 bases, 5 bases remained unmatched. CDR3: CASSFLTGVEKLFF. Written as DNA, the CDR3 is TGTGCCAGCAGTTTTCTGACAGGGGTCGAAAAACTGTTTTTT.

As regards this clonotype: Since a much larger clone is just one base distant, this may be a read error. The chain links TRBV18 to TRBJ2-1, with D possibly matching TRBD2 (5 bases). The CDR3 consists of 13 residues. The germline V gene has CDR1 KGHSH and CDR2 LQKENI. V shed 10 bases and J shed 6 bases, with 16 bases lying between them. The CDR3 bases are TGTGCCATCTCCCTTCCGGGGAGCAATGAGCAGTTCTTC. Its translation is CAISLPGSNEQFF.

In its sample, this clonotype was seen many times. V and J are TRBV7-3 and TRBJ2-2; TRBD2 matches at 8 bases. Trimming took 8 bases from V and 1 from J; bases not matched to a gene: 3. The CDR3 totals 14 residues. Germline CDR1 and CDR2: SGHTA and FQGTGA. The CDR3 nucleotides are TGTGCCAGCTCCACTAGCGGGAACACCGGGGAGCTGTTTTTT. It encodes CASSTSGNTGELFF.

The table lists this clonotype with a few counts. The V gene is TRBV25-1, the J gene TRBJ2-5; TRBD1 matches 9 bases. The ends lost 3 bases at V and 3 bases at J; junction bases unmatched: 2. The CDR3 loop spans 14 amino acids. Germline-derived CDR1 and CDR2 are MGHDK and SYGVNS. CDR3 nucleotides: TGTGCCAGCAGTGAGACAGGGGGTGAAGAGACCCAGTACTTC. Amino acids: CASSETGGEETQYF.

This clonotype was counted ten times or more. The chain couples TRBV28 to TRBJ2-7; 8 bases line up with TRBD2. This CDR3 spans 13 amino acids. The germline gives CDR1 MDHEN, CDR2 SYDVKM. The V and J ends lost 5 bases and 6 bases, in that order; junction bases with no gene match: 6. CDR3 residues: CASSQREGFEQYF. The CDR3 DNA is TGTGCCAGCAGTCAACGGGAGGGATTCGAGCAGTACTTC.

This clonotype was observed many times. This chain joins TRBV6-1 and TRBJ1-5, with D uncertain. The CDR3 totals 15 residues. CDR1 is MNHNS, CDR2 SASEGT, per germline. Trimming removed 5 bases at V and 3 bases at J, with 14 bases between. Here the CDR3 reads CASSQYEGYNQPQHF. The CDR3, as DNA: TGTGCCAGCAGTCAATACGAGGGATACAATCAGCCCCAGCATTTT.

The V gene is TRBV29-1, the J gene TRBJ2-5; D may be TRBD2 (6 bases). This CDR3 region has 14 residues. V was trimmed by 5 bases and J by 1 base, leaving 14 bases between them. Germline CDR1 reads SQVTM; CDR2 reads ANQGSEA. The CDR3 loop is CSVLTSPIQETQYF. The DNA for the CDR3 is TGCAGCGTTCTCACTAGCCCGATCCAAGAGACCCAGTACTTC.

This sequence joins TRBV29-1 and TRBJ1-5, with TRBD1 identical over 9 bases. CDR3 length equals 13 residues. With 6 bases clipped from V and 7 bases from J, the junction kept 7 bases outside the gene matches. Germline V CDR1 and CDR2: SQVTM, ANQGSEA. The CDR3 region is CSVGTGIGQPQHF. The DNA of the CDR3 is TGCAGCGTGGGGACAGGGATAGGGCAGCCCCAGCATTTT.

Comments on this clonotype: With a much larger clone just one base away, this may be a read error. The V gene is TRBV29-1, the J gene TRBJ2-2; 8 bases align to TRBD2. CDR3 length: 13 amino acids. Germline V lookup: CDR1 SQVTM, CDR2 ANQGSEA. CDR3 residues: CSGGGGPSGEPFF. DNA for the CDR3: TGCAGCGGCGGCGGGGGGCCAAGCGGGGAGCCGTTTTTT.

At least ten counts were recorded for this clonotype. V usage is TRBV3-1 and J usage is TRBJ2-7; D is uncertain. Per the germline V gene, CDR1 is LGHDT and CDR2 is YNNKEL (reference sequence). The ends were cut back, 0 bases at V and 4 bases at J, with 10 bases in the middle. The CDR3 is made up of 14 amino acids. CDR3 region: CASSQDGSPYEQYF. Written as DNA, the CDR3 is TGTGCCAGCAGCCAAGATGGATCCCCATACGAGCAGTACTTC.